These T cell receptor beta chains were read from a single sample in a study of T cell responses to AZD1222 COVID-19 vaccine. The table came from immunoSEQ multiplex PCR; TCRdb's copy has only in-frame clones and leaves some out. The sample comprises some 150,000 clones, approximately 88% of which are singletons, and 4% to 5.5% rests with the top ten. Source: peripheral blood, taken 28 days after the second AZD1222 dose. The receptors stem from an adult who received the AZD1222 COVID-19 vaccine. Both conserved end residues are trimmed from each CDR3.

v_gene	j_gene	CDR3aa
TRBV10-3	TRBJ1-2	ASLDRETEYGYT
TRBV10-3	TRBJ1-6	AIRGVLGVGSPLH
TRBV6-5	TRBJ1-1	ASGQDTEAF
TRBV11-3	TRBJ2-2	ASSLNTGELF
TRBV7-3	TRBJ2-7	ASSPMGGTYEQY
TRBV6-1	TRBJ1-5	ASSLQYSNQPQH
TRBV10-2	TRBJ2-7	ASSEGGLSEQY
TRBV18	TRBJ1-4	ASSQQDRGGGMELF
TRBV6-5	TRBJ2-2	ASRRDRGPGGELF
TRBV3-1/TRBV3-2	TRBJ2-7	ASSQGATGTGPTYEQY
TRBV27	TRBJ2-2	ASSSRPNTGELF
TRBV11-2	TRBJ2-4	ASSSESKNIQY
TRBV6-5	TRBJ2-1	ASSWTQEQF
TRBV9	TRBJ1-3	ASSVGGQAGNTIY
TRBV7-8	TRBJ1-1	ASTRGSQNTEAF
TRBV28	TRBJ1-2	ASSSGDVGGYT
TRBV4-1	TRBJ1-5	ASSQDWRGGNQPQH
TRBV18	TRBJ2-1	ASSPIGGAAYNEQF
TRBV3-1/TRBV3-2	TRBJ1-2	ASSQGESGYT
TRBV5-6	TRBJ1-2	ASSLGRGGYT
TRBV7-2	TRBJ2-7	ASSATYEQY
TRBV4-3	TRBJ1-2	ASSQDLSSYGYT
TRBV27	TRBJ1-2	ASSLSGRPISGYT
TRBV7-9	TRBJ1-1	ASSPIRGGITEAF
TRBV7-9	TRBJ1-4	ASSLGRATNEKLF
TRBV20-1	TRBJ1-4	SAEEVELF
TRBV6-6	TRBJ2-7	AGGDPAYEQY
TRBV5-1	TRBJ1-3	ASSLIGTGTGNTIY
TRBV12-3/TRBV12-4	TRBJ2-7	ASSFGGEQY
TRBV6-5	TRBJ1-2	ASSHTGNGYT
TRBV30	TRBJ1-5	AWRAGGPNQPQH